This TCR beta chain was captured in a study of beta chain features in type 1 diabetes. Of the isolated RNA, all was reverse transcribed, and so the sequenced material was expressed TCRB transcripts. Samples drawn from stem cell-like memory T cells averaged about 950,000 reads. Only in-frame clones appear in the TCRdb table, and some are missing; sequencing was by immunoSEQ multiplex PCR. The sample records tens of thousands of clones, around a third being singletons. The CDR3 runs 16 residues. Between the trimmed V and J ends, which lost 3 bases and 0 bases, there was a span of 13 bases. CDR1 is SGHRS, CDR2 YFSETQ, per germline. Sorting that relied on CD45RO/CCR7/CD25/CD127/CD95/CD27 yielded CD4+ naive, central memory, regulatory and stem cell-like memory cells. Details on this clone: Its antigen is not known.

Study-wide findings and caveats: Patients' naive, central memory and regulatory TCRB repertoires appeared more alike than those of healthy donors.

V usage is TRBV5-1 and J usage is TRBJ1-3, with D tentatively TRBD1 (6 bases). Sequences were obtained from stem cell memory CD4+ T cells from blood. This clonotype was sampled from a woman aged 18-29 years in good health. In nucleotides, the CDR3 is TGCGCCAGCAGCTGGGTGACAGGACTCTCTGGAAACACCATATATTTT. Its translation: CASSWVTGLSGNTIYF.